This T cell receptor beta chain was retrieved from a study of cytomegalovirus exposure and HLA in healthy donors. Points from the study as a whole: Because they were indistinguishable, some V segments, including TRBV6-2 and TRBV6-3, were excluded.

The PCR used 60 Vbeta and 13 Jbeta primers. Clones were sequenced by immunoSEQ multiplex PCR, and TCRdb holds only the in-frame ones, with some missing. The sample has under 150,000 clones, 80% seen once. Concerning this clone itself: Its antigen remains unknown.

The germline CDR1 and CDR2 sequences are SQVTM and ANQGSEA. V lost 7 bases, J lost 5 bases, and 4 bases stayed unmatched. This CDR3 comprises 13 residues. The sample consisted of PBMCs. The J gene is TRBJ2-1, the V gene TRBV29-1, with TRBD2 matching over 11 bases. The origin of this receptor is a male donor in good health and CMV-seronegative. The CDR3 nucleotides read TGCAGCGAACTAGCGGGGGCCAACAATGAGCAGTTCTTC. As protein: CSELAGANNEQFF.